The 16 T cell receptor beta chains presented below share a single source sample, sequenced in a study of glioma-infiltrating T cells after dendritic cell vaccination. Clones were sequenced by immunoSEQ multiplex PCR, and TCRdb holds only the in-frame ones, with some missing. The sample holds 99,000 or so clones, 65% to 85% seen once. Time point noted: after dendritic cell vaccination, including at tumor progression/relapse. This specimen was blood, taken after dendritic cell vaccination. Receptors were obtained from a human donor with glioblastoma.

This clone has just a few counts. The chain recombines TRBV28 with TRBJ2-2; D is undetermined. Germline V gene sequence: CDR1 MDHEN, CDR2 SYDVKM. Trimming stripped 6 bases from V and 7 bases from J, with 9 bases between. CDR3 length equals 12 residues. Here the CDR3 reads CASSTIVGELFF. CDR3 bases: TGTGCCAGCAGCACTATTGTCGGGGAGCTGTTTTTT.

The chain links TRBV6-5 to TRBJ2-1, with 9 bases matching TRBD1. This CDR3 spans 13 amino acids. CDR1 is MNHEY, CDR2 SVGAGI, per germline. V shed 4 bases and J 9 bases; nucleotides not matched to a gene: 4. This CDR3 is CASSWTGVGEQFF. CDR3 in DNA: TGTGCCAGCAGTTGGACAGGGGTTGGTGAGCAGTTCTTC.

Here the CDR3 reads CASSRTGGSGEKLFF. CDR3 sequence (DNA): TGTGCCAGCAGCCGGACAGGGGGCTCGGGGGAAAAACTGTTTTTT. The chain couples TRBV7-9 to TRBJ1-4; 11 bases agree with TRBD1. CDR1 SEHNR and CDR2 FQNEAQ come from the germline V gene (reference sequence). V lost 5 bases to trimming and J lost 8 bases; unmatched junction nucleotides: 7. The CDR3 extends over 15 amino acids.

The chain has TRBV5-6 and TRBJ2-2, with 8 bases lining up with TRBD1. The CDR3 is 16 amino acids. Germline V gene lookup returns CDR1 SGHDT and CDR2 YYEEEE. With 2 bases clipped from V and 3 bases from J, the junction kept 6 bases outside the gene matches. The CDR3 DNA reads as TGTGCCAGCAGCTTTGGAATGACAGGGGACACCGGGGAGCTGTTTTTT. Its translation is CASSFGMTGDTGELFF.

About this clone: This sample includes further DNA sequences coding for the same CDR3. The V and J genes are TRBV19 and TRBJ1-2; 9 bases are a match to TRBD1. The V gene's germline CDR1 is LNHDA and CDR2 SQIVND (reference sequence). The junction had 4 bases not matched to a gene; V was cut back by 8 bases and J by 0 bases. This CDR3 has 14 amino acids. The CDR3 DNA sequence: TGTGCCAGTTCCCGGGACAGGGCTAACTATGGCTACACCTTC. Amino acid sequence: CASSRDRANYGYTF.

This clone appeared a single time. The chain joins TRBV6-5 to TRBJ2-7; TRBD2 is a possible D gene (5 bases). V dropped 2 bases and J dropped 6 bases, with 11 bases sitting between them. The CDR3 sequence is 13 residues long. CDR1 is MNHEY, CDR2 SVGAGI, per germline. The CDR3 nucleotides are TGTGCCAGCAGTTACGAAGAGGGCCTCGAGCAGTACTTC. This sequence encodes CASSYEEGLEQYF.

This chain connects TRBV29-1 to TRBJ2-7; 7 bases map to TRBD2. The CDR3 length is 12 residues. The V segment lost 7 bases and the J segment 2 bases; nucleotides outside the gene matches: 5. Germline lookup yields CDR1 SQVTM and CDR2 ANQGSEA. This chain's CDR3 is CSAREGPYEQYF. The CDR3, as DNA: TGCAGCGCAAGGGAGGGCCCCTACGAGCAGTACTTC.

Details on this clone: The sample carries other DNA sequences with the same CDR3. This chain links TRBV2 with TRBJ1-5; no clear D gene. Germline CDR1 reads SNHLY; CDR2 reads FYNNEI. The CDR3 sequence is 13 residues long. DNA for the CDR3: TGTGCTAGCGTTGCAGGTAGCAATCAGCCCCAGCATTTT. This encodes CASVAGSNQPQHF.

This chain joins TRBV5-6 and TRBJ2-7, with D perhaps TRBD2 (6 bases). Germline loops: CDR1 SGHDT, CDR2 YYEEEE. V was pared by 4 bases and J by 2 bases, with 19 bases between. This CDR3 comprises 16 residues. This CDR3 reads CASSLRGFSWTYEQYF. The CDR3 DNA sequence: TGTGCCAGCAGCCTACGGGGGTTTAGTTGGACCTACGAGCAGTACTTC.

The chain uses TRBV5-1 and TRBJ2-1, with 8 nucleotides matching TRBD2. Germline V lookup: CDR1 SGHRS, CDR2 YFSETQ. The length of the CDR3 is 16 residues. Trimming removed 1 base from V and 5 bases from J; junction bases left unmatched: 8. In DNA, the CDR3 is TGCGCCAGCAGCTTGAGTGGACGGGGGGGGAACAATGAGCAGTTCTTC. Translating gives CASSLSGRGGNNEQFF.

This chain uses TRBV6-5 with TRBJ2-7, with D unclear. V dropped 2 bases and J dropped 0 bases, with 5 bases sitting between them. CDR3 size: 13 residues. The V gene's germline CDR1 is MNHEY and CDR2 SVGAGI. CDR3 in amino acids: CASSYRSSYEQYF. CDR3 bases: TGTGCCAGCAGTTACCGGAGCTCCTACGAGCAGTACTTC.

This clone was recorded a few times. The chain links TRBV10-3 to TRBJ1-3; 10 positions agree with TRBD1. CDR3 length equals 15 residues. Germline values: CDR1 ENHRY, CDR2 SYGVKD. V shed 7 bases and J 4 bases; nucleotides not matched to a gene: 7. For the CDR3, the DNA is TGTGCCATCACTTTCGACAGGGGGCCAGGAAACACCATATATTTT. Translated, it gives CAITFDRGPGNTIYF.

This clone was found a few times. The chain carries TRBV5-4 and TRBJ1-1, with 7 positions matching TRBD1. Looked up from germline, CDR1 is SGHNT and CDR2 is YYREEE (reference sequence). V was clipped by 1 base and J by 4 bases; unmatched bases: 1. CDR3 length equals 13 residues. CDR3 region: CASSLTGATEAFF. CDR3 in DNA: TGTGCCAGCAGCTTGACAGGGGCCACTGAAGCTTTCTTT.

CDR3 sequence reads: CASSYLQGDGYTF. Here the CDR3 DNA reads TGTGCCAGCAGCTATCTTCAGGGGGATGGCTACACCTTC. The chain combines TRBV7-3 with TRBJ1-2, with 7 bases aligning to TRBD1. V shed 4 bases and J 6 bases; nucleotides not matched to a gene: 5. The CDR3 loop spans 13 amino acids. The germline gives CDR1 SGHTA, CDR2 FQGTGA.

The chain combines TRBV6-5 with TRBJ1-2; maybe TRBD1 (5 bases). The CDR3 extends over 14 amino acids. V lost 0 bases to trimming and J lost 4 bases, with 9 bases between them. The germline V gene has CDR1 MNHEY and CDR2 SVGAGI. This CDR3 reads CASSYSSQGYGYTF. The CDR3 DNA is TGTGCCAGCAGTTACTCGAGTCAGGGCTATGGCTACACCTTC.

This clone was seen a handful of times. The rearrangement links TRBV19 to TRBJ2-7; a possible D gene is TRBD2 (5 bases). The CDR3 is made up of 13 amino acids. Per the germline V gene, CDR1 is LNHDA and CDR2 is SQIVND (reference sequence). V was cut by 4 bases and J by 5 bases, with 12 bases left in between. The CDR3 DNA follows: TGTGCCAGTAGTAGGTGGGAGTTCAACGAGCAGTACTTC. Protein product: CASSRWEFNEQYF.